One and the same sample provided the 28 T cell receptor beta chains below, sequenced in a study of blood T cell repertoires in COVID-19. The repertoire was sequenced with immunoSEQ multiplex PCR; TCRdb's copy has only in-frame clones and lacks some. The table records roughly 190,000 clones, about four fifths of them present only once. The sample was peripheral blood. Receptors originate from a human donor with acute or convalescent COVID-19. The donor label of this sample is uncertain.

The chain links TRBV2 to TRBJ2-3; 7 bases map to TRBD1. V gave up 9 bases and J gave up 0 bases; unmatched junction bases: 6. CDR1 and CDR2 (germline): SNHLY, FYNNEI. The CDR3 consists of 14 residues. Here the CDR3 DNA reads TGTGCCAGGAGGCCGGGACAGAGCACAGATACGCAGTATTTT. It is translated as CARRPGQSTDTQYF.

The genes are TRBV18 and TRBJ1-3, with TRBD1 identical over 10 bases. From germline, CDR1 is KGHSH and CDR2 LQKENI. The CDR3 is made up of 15 amino acids. J was trimmed by 4 bases and V by 3 bases; bases with no gene match: 3. The CDR3 reads CASSPGQGSGNTIYF. In nucleotides, the CDR3 is TGTGCCAGCTCACCGGGACAGGGGAGCGGAAACACCATATATTTT.

V and J are TRBV5-1 and TRBJ2-7, with D perhaps TRBD1 (5 bases). The CDR3 consists of 17 residues. CDR1 and CDR2 from the germline V gene are SGHRS and YFSETQ. V lost 0 bases and J lost 3, with 19 bases in between. The CDR3 bases are TGCGCCAGCAGCTTGGTGGCGCTAAGCCAGGGCCTCTACGAGCAGTACTTC. This gives the protein CASSLVALSQGLYEQYF.

This clone was seen once. The rearrangement joins TRBV2 to TRBJ2-2; TRBD2 agrees at 12 bases. CDR1 SNHLY and CDR2 FYNNEI come from the germline V gene. The V and J ends lost 7 bases and 4 bases, in that order; junction bases with no gene match: 10. This CDR3 is built from 17 residues. CDR3 sequence (DNA): TGTGCCAGCAAGGTTCTAGCGGGGGGGCCCGGCACCGGGGAGCTGTTTTTT. Translating gives CASKVLAGGPGTGELFF.

The CDR3 sequence: CASSRMGALFGTDTQYF. As DNA, the CDR3 is TGTGCCAGCAGCCGGATGGGCGCCCTTTTTGGCACAGATACGCAGTATTTT. The chain recombines TRBV3-1 (or the pseudogene TRBV3-2) with TRBJ2-3, with D unresolved. Trimming pared 4 bases from V and 1 base from J, leaving 18 bases between. The CDR3 is 17 amino acids. The germline gives CDR1 LGHDT, CDR2 YNNKEL (reference sequence).

The chain carries TRBV3-1 (or the pseudogene TRBV3-2) and TRBJ1-5, with TRBD1 matching over 9 bases. The CDR3 has 14 amino acids. V was pared by 5 bases and J by 4 bases, with 3 bases of the junction left unmatched. The germline V gene has CDR1 LGHDT and CDR2 YNNKEL (reference sequence). The CDR3 loop reads CASSYRGLNQPQHF. In nucleotides, the CDR3 is TGTGCCAGCAGCTACAGGGGGCTTAATCAGCCCCAGCATTTT.

This chain uses TRBV10-2 with TRBJ1-2; the D gene is possibly TRBD1 (5 bases). The CDR3 contains 14 residues. CDR1 is WSHSY, CDR2 SAAADI, per germline. Trimming left V 0 bases short and J 8 bases short, with 13 bases between. The CDR3 DNA follows: TGCGCCAGCAGTGAGTCCAACAGGTGGTCGGGCTACACCTTC. This encodes CASSESNRWSGYTF.

V and J are TRBV11-2 and TRBJ2-4; 9 bases fit TRBD2. The V gene end was trimmed by 10 bases and the J gene end by 7 bases; junction bases not matched to a gene: 11. Germline V CDR1 and CDR2: SGHAT, FQNNGV. This CDR3 spans 14 amino acids. DNA of the CDR3: TGTGCCACCACGGGCCAGCGGGAGGTGAACATTCAGTACTTC. Amino acid sequence: CATTGQREVNIQYF.

This chain connects TRBV6-6 to TRBJ2-2; TRBD1 matches at 7 bases. The V gene end was trimmed by 6 bases and the J gene end by 2 bases; junction bases not matched to a gene: 9. The CDR3 sequence is 16 residues long. CDR1 and CDR2 (germline): MNHNY, SVGAGI (reference sequence). The CDR3 loop is CASRSTGTVNTGELFF. CDR3 sequence (DNA): TGTGCCAGCAGGTCTACCGGGACAGTTAACACCGGGGAGCTGTTTTTT.

V and J are TRBV6-1 and TRBJ2-2, with 10 bases identical to TRBD1. Germline CDR1 reads MNHNS; CDR2 reads SASEGT. The V and J ends lost 4 bases and 6 bases, in that order; junction bases with no gene match: 11. The CDR3 totals 17 residues. CDR3 bases: TGTGCCAGCAGTGGCGGGGACAGGGGTGTAGGCCCCGGGGAGCTGTTTTTT. It translates to CASSGGDRGVGPGELFF.

This clone has only one observation. The chain links TRBV28 to TRBJ2-7; the match to TRBD2 covers 11 bases. The germline gives CDR1 MDHEN, CDR2 SYDVKM. The CDR3 extends over 16 amino acids. Losses at the gene ends were 6 bases for V and 6 bases for J; bases not matched to a gene: 13. Written as DNA, the CDR3 is TGTGCCAGCAGCCCACCTAGGATAGCGGGAGGGGCCGAGCAGTACTTC. It is translated as CASSPPRIAGGAEQYF.

This chain joins TRBV19 and TRBJ1-5; D not certain. The CDR3 has 16 residues. Trimming left V 1 base short and J 1 base short, with 11 bases between. CDR1 and CDR2 from the germline V gene are LNHDA and SQIVND (reference sequence). For the CDR3, the DNA is TGTGCCAGTAGTATAGGGGAGAGCGGGAGCAATCAGCCCCAGCATTTT. Encoded protein: CASSIGESGSNQPQHF.

The chain recombines TRBV20-1 with TRBJ2-7; the match to TRBD1 covers 7 bases. CDR1 and CDR2 from the germline V gene are DFQATT and SNEGSKA (reference sequence). Trimming removed 3 bases from V and 5 bases from J; junction bases left unmatched: 4. The CDR3 length is 12 residues. The CDR3 nucleotides are TGCAGTGCTAGTACAGGGGTGAACGAGCAGTACTTC. It codes for CSASTGVNEQYF.

The chain recombines TRBV11-3 with TRBJ2-5; 8 bases align to TRBD2. V was clipped by 3 bases and J by 2 bases; unmatched bases: 5. Germline V gene sequence: CDR1 SGHNT, CDR2 YENEEA. The CDR3 spans 15 residues. CDR3 residues: CASSFSGELQETQYF. CDR3 coding DNA: TGTGCCAGCAGCTTTAGCGGGGAGCTACAAGAGACCCAGTACTTC.

The gene calls are TRBV29-1 and TRBJ2-5; possible D gene TRBD2, 7 bases. The germline V gene has CDR1 SQVTM and CDR2 ANQGSEA. The CDR3 covers 13 residues. The germline V and J ends were trimmed by 4 bases and 5 bases, with 14 bases remaining between them. The CDR3 sequence: CSVVGAGAETQYF. For the CDR3, the DNA is TGCAGCGTTGTTGGCGCGGGGGCGGAGACCCAGTACTTC.

This clone has only a few counts. This chain connects TRBV7-3 to TRBJ2-7; TRBD2 agrees at 14 bases. Looked up from germline, CDR1 is SGHTA and CDR2 is FQGTGA. V shed 9 bases and J 2 bases; nucleotides not matched to a gene: 12. CDR3 length equals 17 residues. CDR3 amino acids: CARPGVGLAGDPYEQYF. As DNA, the CDR3 is TGTGCCAGACCAGGGGTGGGACTAGCGGGGGACCCCTACGAGCAGTACTTC.

The J gene is TRBJ1-5, the V gene TRBV6-6; a weak D match, TRBD1 (5 bases). CDR3 length: 16 residues. CDR1 and CDR2 (germline): MNHNY, SVGAGI (reference sequence). The ends were cut back, 0 bases at V and 3 bases at J, with 12 bases in the middle. CDR3 bases: TGTGCCAGCAGTTACTCAAACACAGGCCTCAATCAGCCCCAGCATTTT. It translates to CASSYSNTGLNQPQHF.

V is TRBV2 and J is TRBJ1-1, with TRBD1 identical over 7 bases. This CDR3 has 15 residues. The J segment lost 1 base and the V segment lost 4 bases, leaving 6 bases of the junction unmatched. Per the germline V gene, CDR1 is SNHLY and CDR2 is FYNNEI. Written as DNA, the CDR3 is TGTGCCAGCAGTGGGGCAAGACAGGGGAACACTGAAGCTTTCTTT. It is translated as CASSGARQGNTEAFF.

The chain carries TRBV30 and TRBJ2-7, with no clear D. This CDR3 region has 15 residues. V was cut by 3 bases and J by 1 base, with 16 bases left in between. From germline, CDR1 is GTSNPN and CDR2 SVGIG (reference sequence). The CDR3 loop reads CAWSGRFGRSYEQYF. The CDR3 DNA follows: TGTGCCTGGAGCGGTCGTTTCGGCAGGTCCTACGAGCAGTACTTC.

This chain links TRBV6-5 with TRBJ1-2; tentative D call: TRBD1 (5 bases). Trimming cost V 10 bases and J 4 bases, with 13 bases left between them. CDR1 and CDR2 (germline): MNHEY, SVGAGI. The CDR3 totals 12 residues. CDR3 protein: CATADRSYGYTF. CDR3 bases: TGTGCCACCGCCGACAGATCCTATGGCTACACCTTC.

The chain uses TRBV23-1 and TRBJ2-2; 7 bases align to TRBD1. TRBV23-1 is an ORF, with its function uncertain. CDR3 length equals 15 residues. V was clipped by 0 bases and J by 8 bases; unmatched bases: 6. CDR3 in amino acids: CASSQSKGAEGELFF. CDR3 nucleotide sequence: TGCGCCAGCAGTCAATCAAAGGGGGCGGAGGGGGAGCTGTTTTTT.

The J gene is TRBJ2-2, the V gene TRBV6-5; 9 nucleotides agree with TRBD1. The CDR3 spans 14 residues. The germline CDR1 and CDR2 sequences are MNHEY and SVGAGI. The junction had 5 bases not matched to a gene; V was cut back by 8 bases and J by 4 bases. CDR3 nucleotides: TGTGCCAGCGCGTGGGACAGGGTCACCGGGGAGCTGTTTTTT. Encoded protein: CASAWDRVTGELFF.

The chain employs TRBV27 and TRBJ2-3, with 10 bases that match TRBD2. The length of the CDR3 is 15 residues. Germline V gene sequence: CDR1 MNHEY, CDR2 SMNVEV (reference sequence). After removal of 8 bases from V and 2 bases from J, the junction contained 7 bases not matched to a gene. This CDR3 is CASGNSGGYTDTQYF. CDR3 in DNA: TGTGCCAGCGGCAATAGCGGGGGGTACACAGATACGCAGTATTTT.

V is TRBV19 and J is TRBJ2-7; 10 bases agree with TRBD1. The germline gives CDR1 LNHDA, CDR2 SQIVND (reference sequence). This CDR3 is 17 amino acids long. Trimming removed 6 bases from V and 3 bases from J; junction bases left unmatched: 14. The CDR3 spells CASSFSGTGVLGYEQYF. The CDR3 region has the DNA TGTGCCAGTAGCTTCTCCGGGACAGGGGTCTTAGGCTACGAGCAGTACTTC.

This clone was counted a few times. CDR3 coding DNA: TGTGCCAGTAGCAAAGATGGGCCGGGACAGGGAAATGAAAAACTGTTTTTT. It yields the protein CASSKDGPGQGNEKLFF. J is TRBJ1-4 and V is TRBV19; TRBD1 aligns across 9 bases. CDR1 and CDR2 from the germline V gene are LNHDA and SQIVND (reference sequence). With V trimmed by 6 bases and J by 5 bases, 13 bases remained unmatched. The CDR3 covers 17 residues.

This clone came up a few times. The chain employs TRBV18 and TRBJ1-4; D gene ambiguous. Germline values: CDR1 KGHSH, CDR2 LQKENI. V lost 3 bases to trimming and J lost 8 bases, with 16 bases between them. The CDR3 is made up of 15 amino acids. DNA for the CDR3: TGTGCCAGCTCACCTCTGGCGACTCGAGCCGAAAAACTGTTTTTT. Amino acids: CASSPLATRAEKLFF. Variable domain in full (rest from reference TRBV18 and TRBJ1-4): NAGVMQNPRHLVRRRGQEARLRCSPMKGHSHVYWYRQLPEEGLKFMVYLQKENIIDESGMPKERFSAEFPKEGPSILRIQQVVRGDSAAYFCASSPLATRAEKLFFGSGTQLSVL.

This clone was detected only once. The chain joins TRBV9 to TRBJ2-1; 12 nucleotides match TRBD2. Trimming cost V 0 bases and J 4 bases; bases outside gene matches: 5. The CDR3 runs to 17 residues. Germline V gene sequence: CDR1 SGDLS, CDR2 YYNGEE. CDR3 sequence (DNA): TGTGCCAGCAGCGTAGGGCTGGGGACTAGCGGGTACAATGAGCAGTTCTTC. Protein product: CASSVGLGTSGYNEQFF. Full variable domain (remainder filled in from reference TRBV9 and TRBJ2-1): DSGVTQTPKHLITATGQRVTLRCSPRSGDLSVYWYQQSLDQGLQFLIQYYNGEERAKGNILERFSAQQFPDLHSELNLSSLELGDSALYFCASSVGLGTSGYNEQFFGPGTRLTVL.

The chain links TRBV10-3 to TRBJ2-2; a possible D gene is TRBD2 (6 bases). Germline lookup yields CDR1 ENHRY and CDR2 SYGVKD. The CDR3 consists of 13 residues. V lost 8 bases to trimming and J lost 7 bases, with 14 bases between them. CDR3 sequence: CAIGGSIDGELFF. The CDR3 DNA reads as TGTGCCATCGGGGGGAGTATTGACGGGGAGCTGTTTTTT.